This T cell receptor beta chain was documented in a study of OX40 agonist ivuxolimab in advanced cancers. Here immunoSEQ multiplex PCR was the method, and the copy in TCRdb shows in-frame clones only, minus some. Of approximately 100,000 clones in the sample, around 90% were seen once. The germline gives CDR1 SQVTM, CDR2 ANQGSEA. Deletions cut 4 bases from V and 8 bases from J, with 13 bases between. The CDR3 runs to 12 residues. This clonotype originated in an adult with an advanced solid tumor such as melanoma, head and neck, liver or kidney cancer. Source: CD4+ or CD8+ T cells sorted from blood, taken in a trial of the OX40 agonist ivuxolimab. The chain combines TRBV29-1 with TRBJ2-3; perhaps TRBD2 as D (5 bases). The CDR3 DNA is TGCAGCGTTGTCCTAGGTGGAGGTACGCAGTATTTT. Protein product: CSVVLGGGTQYF.